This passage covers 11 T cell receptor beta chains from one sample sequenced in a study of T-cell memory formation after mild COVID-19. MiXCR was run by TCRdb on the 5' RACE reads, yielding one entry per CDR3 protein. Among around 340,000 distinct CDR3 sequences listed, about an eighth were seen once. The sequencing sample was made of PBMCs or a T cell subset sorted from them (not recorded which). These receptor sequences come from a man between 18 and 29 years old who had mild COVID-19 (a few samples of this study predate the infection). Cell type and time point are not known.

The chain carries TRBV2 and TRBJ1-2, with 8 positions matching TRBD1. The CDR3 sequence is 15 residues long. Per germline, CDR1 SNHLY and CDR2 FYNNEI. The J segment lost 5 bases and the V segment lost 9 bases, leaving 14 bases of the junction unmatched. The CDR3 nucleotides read TGTGCCAGGCAGGGGAACGGACAGGGAACATATGGCTACACCTTC. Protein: CARQGNGQGTYGYTF.

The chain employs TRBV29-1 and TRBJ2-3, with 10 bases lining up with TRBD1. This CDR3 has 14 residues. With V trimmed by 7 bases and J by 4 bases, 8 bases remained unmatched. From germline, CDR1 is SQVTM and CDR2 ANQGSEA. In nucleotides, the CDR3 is TGCAGCGCCCGAGGGACAGGGGTCTCAGATACGCAGTATTTT. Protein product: CSARGTGVSDTQYF.

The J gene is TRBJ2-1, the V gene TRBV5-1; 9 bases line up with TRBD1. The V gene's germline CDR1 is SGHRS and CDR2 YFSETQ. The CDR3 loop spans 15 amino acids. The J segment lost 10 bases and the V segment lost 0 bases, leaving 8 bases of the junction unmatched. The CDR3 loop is CASSLGQGQGKEQFF. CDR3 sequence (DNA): TGCGCCAGCAGCTTGGGCCAGGGACAGGGAAAAGAGCAGTTCTTC.

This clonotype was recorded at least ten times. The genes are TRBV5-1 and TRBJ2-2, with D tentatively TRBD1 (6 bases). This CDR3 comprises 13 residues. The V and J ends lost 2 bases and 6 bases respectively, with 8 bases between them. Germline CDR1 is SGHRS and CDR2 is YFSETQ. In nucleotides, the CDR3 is TGCGCCAGCAGCTTCGCAGGGGCCGGGGAGCTGTTTTTT. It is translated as CASSFAGAGELFF.

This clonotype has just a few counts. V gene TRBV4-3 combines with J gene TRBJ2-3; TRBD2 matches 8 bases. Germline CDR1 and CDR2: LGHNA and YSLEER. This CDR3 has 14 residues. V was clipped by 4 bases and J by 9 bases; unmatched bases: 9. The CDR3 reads CASSPVYGGDTQYF. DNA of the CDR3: TGCGCCAGCAGCCCAGTCTACGGGGGGGACACGCAGTATTTT.

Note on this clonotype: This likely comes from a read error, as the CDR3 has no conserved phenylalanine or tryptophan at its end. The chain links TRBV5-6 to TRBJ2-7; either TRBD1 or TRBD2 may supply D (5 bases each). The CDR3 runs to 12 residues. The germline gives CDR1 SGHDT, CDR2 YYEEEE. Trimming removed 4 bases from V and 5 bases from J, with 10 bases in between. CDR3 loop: CASSPGRNEQYL. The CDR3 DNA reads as TGTGCCAGCAGCCCGGGGCGTAACGAGCAGTACCTC.

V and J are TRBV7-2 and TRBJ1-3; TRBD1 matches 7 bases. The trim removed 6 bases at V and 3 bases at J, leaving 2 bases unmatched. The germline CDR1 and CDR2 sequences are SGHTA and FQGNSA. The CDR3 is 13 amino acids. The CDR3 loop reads CASSTGDGNTIYF. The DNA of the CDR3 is TGTGCCAGCAGTACAGGGGATGGAAACACCATATATTTT. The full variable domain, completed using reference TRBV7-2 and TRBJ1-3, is GAGVSQSPSNKVTEKGKDVELRCDPISGHTALYWYRQSLGQGLEFLIYFQGNSAPDKSGLPSDRFSAERTGGSVSTLTIQRTQQEDSAVYLCASSTGDGNTIYFGEGSWLTVV.

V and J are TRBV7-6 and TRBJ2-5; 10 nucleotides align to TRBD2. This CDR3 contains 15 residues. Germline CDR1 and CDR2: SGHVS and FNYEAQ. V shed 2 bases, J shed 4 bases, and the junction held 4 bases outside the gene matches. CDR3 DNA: TGTGCCAGCAGCTTACCGGGACTAGCGCGAGAGACCCAGTACTTC. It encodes CASSLPGLARETQYF.

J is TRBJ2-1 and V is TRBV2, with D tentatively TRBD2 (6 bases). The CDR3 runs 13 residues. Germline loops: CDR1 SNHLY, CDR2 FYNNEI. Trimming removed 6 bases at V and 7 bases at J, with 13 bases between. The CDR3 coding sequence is TGTGCCAGCAGGGCCTGGGGGGTTAATGAGCAGTTCTTC. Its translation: CASRAWGVNEQFF.

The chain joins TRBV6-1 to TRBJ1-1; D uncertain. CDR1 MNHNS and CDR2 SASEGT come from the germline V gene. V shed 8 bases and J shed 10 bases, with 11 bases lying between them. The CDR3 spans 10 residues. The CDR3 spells CASWRVGAFF. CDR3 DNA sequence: TGTGCCAGCTGGCGGGTCGGAGCTTTCTTT.

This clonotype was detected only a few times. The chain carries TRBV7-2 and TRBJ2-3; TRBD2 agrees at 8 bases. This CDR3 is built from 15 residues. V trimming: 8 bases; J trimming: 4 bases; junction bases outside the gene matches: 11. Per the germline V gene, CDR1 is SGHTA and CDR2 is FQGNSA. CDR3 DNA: TGTGCCAGCGGCCGGGGTGGCGGGGGGCCAGATACGCAGTATTTT. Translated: CASGRGGGGPDTQYF.